This T cell receptor beta chain was captured in a study of monozygotic twins with inflammatory bowel disease. Study-wide results and limits: The authors found no support for a single strong IBD-associated signal or clonotype. Limited statistical power may explain no repertoire similarity difference between concordant and discordant twins. A reduction in TCRbeta diversity (inverse Simpson) was seen in IBD patients relative to healthy co-twins.

UMIs that had a 6-nucleotide sample barcode were put in using template switching. TCRdb reprocessed the 5' RACE reads and reports one entry per CDR3 protein, with no DNA. In all, the sample yields a few hundred thousand distinct CDR3 sequences. The germline CDR1 and CDR2 sequences are SGHRS and YFSETQ. CDR3 length: 14 residues. With respect to this clonotype: What it recognizes is unknown.

The receptor's source is a human donor with ulcerative colitis or Crohn's disease, or a healthy co-twin of an affected twin (not recorded which). The rearrangement joins TRBV5-1 to TRBJ2-7; the TCRdb D gene call, TRBD2, has no DNA to confirm it. The sequenced sample consisted of blood. CDR3 in amino acids: CASSLELRGEEQYF.